Below, 5 T cell receptor beta chains from the same sample are listed, as sequenced in a study of T cells in Graves' hyperthyroidism and ophthalmopathy. The CDR3 regions of TCR beta were amplified from RNA transcripts. When the TCR CDR3 underwent first-round RT-PCR, the HTBI primer set was used. Using its own MiXCR run on the multiplex PCR reads, TCRdb lists one record per CDR3 protein. The sample lists roughly 720,000 distinct CDR3 sequences; approximately 15% were seen once. Sequencing was performed on blood. These receptors were taken from a man in his fifties with Graves' hyperthyroidism.

This clonotype showed up many times. The chain joins TRBV28 to TRBJ1-5, with 8 bases lining up with TRBD1. Trimming at V came to 5 bases and at J to 9 bases, leaving 12 bases not matched to a gene. Germline CDR1 reads MDHEN; CDR2 reads SYDVKM. This CDR3 spans 15 amino acids. The CDR3 sequence is CASSTQDRDLRPQHF. CDR3 DNA: TGTGCCAGCAGTACACAGGACAGGGACCTCCGGCCCCAGCATTTT. Full variable domain (rest looked up from reference TRBV28 and TRBJ1-5): DVKVTQSSRYLVKRTGEKVFLECVQDMDHENMFWYRQDPGLGLRLIYFSYDVKMKEKGDIPEGYSVSREKKERFSLILESASTNQTSMYLCASSTQDRDLRPQHFGDGTRLSIL.

The sample holds many counts of this clonotype. The chain is built from TRBV14 and TRBJ2-1, with a possible D match to TRBD2 (6 bases). The ends were cut back, 5 bases at V and 10 bases at J, with 15 bases in the middle. This CDR3 spans 13 amino acids. Per germline, CDR1 SGHDN and CDR2 FVKESK. CDR3 nucleotide sequence: TGTGCCAGCAGCAGAGAGGTGGGAGGCGAGCAGTTCTTC. Amino acids: CASSREVGGEQFF.

This clonotype appeared a few times. The chain links TRBV7-9 to TRBJ2-7; 9 nucleotides line up with TRBD1. The CDR3 has 16 amino acids. The germline V gene encodes CDR1 SEHNR and CDR2 FQNEAQ (reference sequence). V was pared by 5 bases and J by 0 bases, with 8 bases of the junction left unmatched. The CDR3 here is CASSPGQGHRSYEQYF. The CDR3 DNA reads TGTGCCAGCAGCCCAGGACAGGGGCATCGCTCCTACGAGCAGTACTTC. Full variable domain (remainder filled in from reference TRBV7-9 and TRBJ2-7): DTGVSQNPRHKITKRGQNVTFRCDPISEHNRLYWYRQTLGQGPEFLTYFQNEAQLEKSRLLSDRFSAERPKGSFSTLEIQRTEQGDSAMYLCASSPGQGHRSYEQYFGPGTRLTVT.

This clonotype appeared a few times. The chain is built from TRBV6-1 and TRBJ2-1, with a possible D match to TRBD2 (5 bases). The CDR3 spans 14 residues. CDR1 is MNHNS and CDR2 is SASEGT in the germline V gene. V was clipped by 5 bases and J by 4 bases, with 12 bases between them. The CDR3 here is CASSKSRGYNEQFF. The CDR3 DNA is TGTGCCAGCAGTAAATCAAGAGGGTACAATGAGCAGTTCTTC.

V and J are TRBV6-2 or TRBV6-3 and TRBJ2-1, with D perhaps TRBD2 (6 bases). The V and J ends lost 5 bases and 0 bases respectively, with 11 bases between them. CDR3 size: 15 residues. Germline loops: CDR1 MNHEY, CDR2 SVGEGT. The CDR3 loop reads CASSGDLTSYNEQFF. The CDR3 DNA reads TGTGCCAGCAGTGGGGACTTAACCTCCTACAATGAGCAGTTCTTC.